The rows below give T cell receptor beta chains drawn from one sample of a study of cytomegalovirus exposure and HLA in healthy donors. Sequenced by immunoSEQ multiplex PCR; TCRdb stores in-frame clones only, minus some. This repertoire shows about 150,000 clones, more than 75% found once; its top ten account for roughly 1.1%. The sample comprised PBMCs. The receptors derive from a male donor in good health and CMV-seronegative. CDR3s include the opening cysteine and the closing phenylalanine or tryptophan. A D gene is named only where the DNA matches it firmly. Clone size is given for some rows only: seen once, a few or many times, or a class if the clone is expanded.

>NA|TRBV5-4|TRBD1|TRBJ1-4
CASSFTGGNEKLFF
TGTGCCAGCAGCTTTACAGGGGGGAATGAAAAACTGTTTTTT
>once|TRBV7-8|TRBD1|TRBJ2-2
CASSAAGTGVTGELFF
TGTGCCAGCAGCGCGGCCGGGACAGGGGTCACCGGGGAGCTGTTTTTT
>once|TRBV7-2|TRBD1|TRBJ1-3
CASSSGQGTIYF
TGTGCCAGCAGTTCGGGACAGGGGACCATATATTTT
>NA|TRBV9|NA|TRBJ1-2
CASSGTGPGRDGYTF
TGTGCCAGCAGCGGCACAGGGCCAGGGAGGGATGGCTACACCTTC
>NA|TRBV9|NA|TRBJ1-6
CASSVQEGYNSPLHF
TGTGCCAGCAGCGTACAGGAAGGATATAATTCACCCCTCCACTTT
>NA|TRBV5-1|TRBD1|TRBJ1-2
CASSLETGAYGYTF
TGCGCCAGCAGCTTAGAGACAGGGGCCTATGGCTACACCTTC
>few|TRBV5-5|NA|TRBJ1-1
CASSRWNTEAFF
TGTGCCAGCAGCCGGTGGAACACTGAAGCTTTCTTT
>NA|TRBV2|NA|TRBJ2-7
CASSEGQGPREQYF
TGTGCCAGCAGTGAAGGGCAGGGCCCCCGCGAGCAGTACTTC
>NA|TRBV7-2|NA|TRBJ2-7
CASSLAQTYEPYF
TGTGCCAGCAGCTTAGCGCAAACGTACGAGCCGTACTTC
>NA|TRBV30|TRBD2|TRBJ2-2
CAWNLPGLAGENTGELFF
TGTGCCTGGAACTTACCGGGACTAGCGGGGGAAAACACCGGGGAGCTGTTTTTT
>NA|TRBV6-1|NA|TRBJ1-5
CASSPSGGLEPQHF
TGTGCCAGCAGTCCAAGTGGGGGCTTGGAGCCCCAGCATTTT
>once|TRBV4-3|NA|TRBJ2-3
CASSQGSISTDTQYF
TGCGCCAGCAGCCAAGGGTCTATCAGCACAGATACGCAGTATTTT
>NA|TRBV4-3|TRBD2|TRBJ2-1
CASSQGLAGNNEQLF
TGCGCCAGCAGCCAAGGACTAGCGGGGAATAATGAGCAGCTCTTC
>NA|TRBV7-2|TRBD2|TRBJ2-7
CASSRGTSWNEQYF
TGTGCCAGCAGCCGCGGGACTAGTTGGAACGAGCAGTACTTC
>NA|TRBV6-5|NA|TRBJ1-2
CASTKGEGSYYGYTF
TGTGCCAGCACCAAAGGGGAGGGCTCGTACTATGGCTACACCTTC
>once|TRBV4-3|NA|TRBJ1-2
CASSQSSRDGGRRGGYTF
TGCGCCAGCAGCCAATCCTCTCGGGACGGCGGTCGGAGGGGCGGCTACACCTTC
>NA|TRBV6-4|TRBD2|TRBJ2-1
CASSPTSGGYNEQFF
TGTGCCAGCAGCCCGACTAGCGGGGGGTACAATGAGCAGTTCTTC
>NA|TRBV11-2|TRBD2|TRBJ2-5
CASSLVWGGVREQETQYF
TGTGCCAGCAGCTTAGTCTGGGGAGGGGTTCGTGAGCAAGAGACCCAGTACTTC
>NA|TRBV27|NA|TRBJ2-5
CASSLVGAGETQYF
TGTGCCAGCAGTTTAGTAGGGGCCGGGGAGACCCAGTACTTC